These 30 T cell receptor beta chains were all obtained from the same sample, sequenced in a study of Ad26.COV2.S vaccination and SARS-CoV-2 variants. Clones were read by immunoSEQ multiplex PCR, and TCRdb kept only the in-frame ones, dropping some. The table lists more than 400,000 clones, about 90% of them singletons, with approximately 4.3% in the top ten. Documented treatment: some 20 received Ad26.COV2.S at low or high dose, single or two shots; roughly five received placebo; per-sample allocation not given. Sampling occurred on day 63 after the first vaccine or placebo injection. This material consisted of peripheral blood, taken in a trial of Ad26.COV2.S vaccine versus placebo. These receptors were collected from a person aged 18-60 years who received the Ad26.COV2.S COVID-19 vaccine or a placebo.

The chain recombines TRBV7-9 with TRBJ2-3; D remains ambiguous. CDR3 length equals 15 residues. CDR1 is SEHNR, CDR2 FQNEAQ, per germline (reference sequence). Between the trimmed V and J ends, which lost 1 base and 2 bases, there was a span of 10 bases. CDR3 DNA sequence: TGTGCCAGCAGCTTAGTGGCGGAATCCACAGATACGCAGTATTTT. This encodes CASSLVAESTDTQYF. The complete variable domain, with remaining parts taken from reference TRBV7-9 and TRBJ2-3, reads DTGVSQNPRHKITKRGQNVTFRCDPISEHNRLYWYRQTLGQGPEFLTYFQNEAQLEKSRLLSDRFSAERPKGSFSTLEIQRTEQGDSAMYLCASSLVAESTDTQYFGPGTRLTVL.

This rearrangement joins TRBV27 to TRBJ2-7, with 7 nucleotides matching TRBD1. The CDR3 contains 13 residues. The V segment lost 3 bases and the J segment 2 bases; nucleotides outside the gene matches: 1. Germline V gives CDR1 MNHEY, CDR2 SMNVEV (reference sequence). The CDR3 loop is CASSFGTAYEQYF. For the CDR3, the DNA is TGTGCCAGCAGTTTCGGGACAGCCTACGAGCAGTACTTC.

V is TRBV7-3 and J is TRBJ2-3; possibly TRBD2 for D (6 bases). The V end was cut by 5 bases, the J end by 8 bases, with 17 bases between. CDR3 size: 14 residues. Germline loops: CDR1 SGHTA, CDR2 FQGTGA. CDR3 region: CASSPRLDWATQYF. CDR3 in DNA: TGTGCCAGCAGCCCCAGACTAGATTGGGCTACGCAGTATTTT.

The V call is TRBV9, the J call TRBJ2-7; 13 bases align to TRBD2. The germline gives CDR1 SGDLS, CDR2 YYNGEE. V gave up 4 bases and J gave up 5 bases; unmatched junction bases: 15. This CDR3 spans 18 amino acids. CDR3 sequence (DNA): TGTGCCAGCAGCTCAACCCCTTCTCCGGGACTAGCGGGAAACGAGCAGTACTTC. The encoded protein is CASSSTPSPGLAGNEQYF.

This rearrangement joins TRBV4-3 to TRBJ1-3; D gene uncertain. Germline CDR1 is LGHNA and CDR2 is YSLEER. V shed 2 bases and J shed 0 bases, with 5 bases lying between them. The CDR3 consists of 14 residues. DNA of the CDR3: TGCGCCAGCAGCCAAACAGCCTCTGGAAACACCATATATTTT. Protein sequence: CASSQTASGNTIYF.

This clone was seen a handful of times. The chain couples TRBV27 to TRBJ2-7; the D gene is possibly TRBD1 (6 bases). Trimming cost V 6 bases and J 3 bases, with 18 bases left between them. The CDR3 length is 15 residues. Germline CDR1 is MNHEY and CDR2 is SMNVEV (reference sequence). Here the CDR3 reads CASSSYHQGNYEQYF. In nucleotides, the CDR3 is TGTGCCAGCAGCAGCTACCACCAGGGGAACTACGAGCAGTACTTC.

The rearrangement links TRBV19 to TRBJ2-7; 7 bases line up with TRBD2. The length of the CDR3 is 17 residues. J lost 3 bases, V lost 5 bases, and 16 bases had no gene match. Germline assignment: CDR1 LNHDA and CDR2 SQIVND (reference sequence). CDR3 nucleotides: TGTGCCAGTAGTCCCACTAGGCGAACTAGCGTTCACTACGAGCAGTACTTC. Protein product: CASSPTRRTSVHYEQYF.

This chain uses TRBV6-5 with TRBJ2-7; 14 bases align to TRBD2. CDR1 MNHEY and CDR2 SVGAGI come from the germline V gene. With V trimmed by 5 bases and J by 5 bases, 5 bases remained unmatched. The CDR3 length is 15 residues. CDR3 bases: TGTGCCAGCAGTAAGACTAGCGGGAGGGCCAACGAGCAGTACTTC. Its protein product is CASSKTSGRANEQYF.

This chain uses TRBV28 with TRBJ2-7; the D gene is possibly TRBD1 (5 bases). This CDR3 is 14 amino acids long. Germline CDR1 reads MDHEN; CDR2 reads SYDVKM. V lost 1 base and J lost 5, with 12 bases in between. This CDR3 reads CASSLYGQGDEQYF. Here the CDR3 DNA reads TGTGCCAGCAGTTTATATGGGCAGGGTGACGAGCAGTACTTC.

The CDR3, as DNA: TGTGCCAGCAGCCCCATCACATACGAGCAGTACTTC. Its protein is CASSPITYEQYF. This rearrangement joins TRBV7-8 to TRBJ2-7, with D hard to call. V was pared by 5 bases and J by 4 bases, with 9 bases between. CDR1 and CDR2 from the germline V gene are SGHVS and FQNEAQ. This CDR3 has 12 residues.

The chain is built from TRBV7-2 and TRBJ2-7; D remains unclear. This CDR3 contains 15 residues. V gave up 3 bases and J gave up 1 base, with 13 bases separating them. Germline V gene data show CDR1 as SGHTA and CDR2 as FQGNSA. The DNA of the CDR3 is TGTGCCAGCAGCTTGGGATACTACGCTTCCTACGAGCAGTACTTC. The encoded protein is CASSLGYYASYEQYF.

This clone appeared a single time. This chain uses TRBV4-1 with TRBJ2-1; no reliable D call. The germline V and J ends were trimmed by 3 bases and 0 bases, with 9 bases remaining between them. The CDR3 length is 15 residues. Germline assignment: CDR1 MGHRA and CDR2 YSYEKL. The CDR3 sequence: CASSQAENSYNEQFF. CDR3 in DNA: TGCGCCAGCAGCCAGGCAGAGAACTCCTACAATGAGCAGTTCTTC.

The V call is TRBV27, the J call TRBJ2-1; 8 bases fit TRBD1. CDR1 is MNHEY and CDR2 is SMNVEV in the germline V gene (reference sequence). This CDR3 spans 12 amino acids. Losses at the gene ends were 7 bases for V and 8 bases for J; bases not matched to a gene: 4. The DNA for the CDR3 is TGTGCCAGCACGGACAGGGCCCATGAGCAGTTCTTC. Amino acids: CASTDRAHEQFF.

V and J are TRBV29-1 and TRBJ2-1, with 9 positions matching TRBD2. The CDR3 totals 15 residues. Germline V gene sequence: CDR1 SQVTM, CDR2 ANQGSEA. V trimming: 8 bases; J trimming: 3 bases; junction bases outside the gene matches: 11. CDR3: CSTSGGRDFYNEQFF. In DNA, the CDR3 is TGCAGCACCTCAGGCGGGAGGGACTTCTACAATGAGCAGTTCTTC.

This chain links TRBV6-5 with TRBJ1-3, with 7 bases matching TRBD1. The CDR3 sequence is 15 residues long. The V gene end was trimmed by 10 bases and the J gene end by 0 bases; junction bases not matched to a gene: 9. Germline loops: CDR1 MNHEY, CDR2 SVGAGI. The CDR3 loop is CATRGGRNSGNTIYF. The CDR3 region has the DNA TGTGCCACCAGGGGGGGACGGAACTCTGGAAACACCATATATTTT.

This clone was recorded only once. As DNA, the CDR3 is TGTGCCAGCAGTTGGGTAGCGGGAGGCTACGAGCAGTACTTC. This encodes CASSWVAGGYEQYF. V is TRBV27 and J is TRBJ2-7, with 10 bases matching TRBD2. V shed 4 bases, J shed 3 bases, and the junction held 3 bases outside the gene matches. Per the germline V gene, CDR1 is MNHEY and CDR2 is SMNVEV (reference sequence). The CDR3 totals 14 residues.

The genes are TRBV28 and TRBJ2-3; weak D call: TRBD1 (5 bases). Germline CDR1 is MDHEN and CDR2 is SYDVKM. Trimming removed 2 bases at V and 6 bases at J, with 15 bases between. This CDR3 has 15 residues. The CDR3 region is CASSLPGRKGDTQYF. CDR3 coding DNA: TGTGCCAGCAGTTTACCAGGGCGAAAAGGGGATACGCAGTATTTT. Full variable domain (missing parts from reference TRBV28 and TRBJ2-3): DVKVTQSSRYLVKRTGEKVFLECVQDMDHENMFWYRQDPGLGLRLIYFSYDVKMKEKGDIPEGYSVSREKKERFSLILESASTNQTSMYLCASSLPGRKGDTQYFGPGTRLTVL.

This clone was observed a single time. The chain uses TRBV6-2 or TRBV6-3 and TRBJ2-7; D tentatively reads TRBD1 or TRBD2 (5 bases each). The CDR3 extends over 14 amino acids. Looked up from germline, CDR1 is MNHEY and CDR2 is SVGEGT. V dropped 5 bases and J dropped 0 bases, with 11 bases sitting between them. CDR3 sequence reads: CASSGGAVSYEQYF. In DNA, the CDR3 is TGTGCCAGCAGTGGGGGAGCGGTCTCCTACGAGCAGTACTTC.

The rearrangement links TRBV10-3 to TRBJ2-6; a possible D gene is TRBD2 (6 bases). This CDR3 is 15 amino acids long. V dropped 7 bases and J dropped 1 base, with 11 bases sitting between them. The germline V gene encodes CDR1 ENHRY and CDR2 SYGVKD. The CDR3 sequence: CAIKGGFSGANVLTF. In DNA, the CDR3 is TGTGCCATCAAGGGAGGCTTTTCTGGGGCCAACGTCCTGACTTTC.

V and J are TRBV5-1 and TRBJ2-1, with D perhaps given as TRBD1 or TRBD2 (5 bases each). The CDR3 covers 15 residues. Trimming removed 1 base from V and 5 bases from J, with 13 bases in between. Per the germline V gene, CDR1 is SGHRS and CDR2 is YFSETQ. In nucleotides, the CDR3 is TGCGCCAGCAGCTTGACACGTCTGGGGGACAATGAGCAGTTCTTC. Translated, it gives CASSLTRLGDNEQFF.

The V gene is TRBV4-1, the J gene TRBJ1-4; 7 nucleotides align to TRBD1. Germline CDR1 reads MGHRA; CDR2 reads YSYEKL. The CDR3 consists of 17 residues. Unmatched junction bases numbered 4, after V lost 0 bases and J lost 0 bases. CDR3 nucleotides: TGCGCCAGCAGCCAAGATTGGGGACAGCCAACTAATGAAAAACTGTTTTTT. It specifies CASSQDWGQPTNEKLFF.

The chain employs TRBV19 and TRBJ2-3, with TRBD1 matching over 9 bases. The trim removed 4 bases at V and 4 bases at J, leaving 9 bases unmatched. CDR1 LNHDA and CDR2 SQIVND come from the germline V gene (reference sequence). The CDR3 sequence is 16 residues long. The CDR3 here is CASSNRGRGTPDTQYF. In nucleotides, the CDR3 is TGTGCCAGTAGTAACAGGGGGCGCGGGACTCCAGATACGCAGTATTTT.

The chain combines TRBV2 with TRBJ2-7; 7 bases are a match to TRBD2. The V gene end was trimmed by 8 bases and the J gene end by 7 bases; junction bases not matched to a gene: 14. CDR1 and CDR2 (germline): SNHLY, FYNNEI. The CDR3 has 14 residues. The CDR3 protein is CASWSSGRVAEQYF. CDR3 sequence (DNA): TGTGCCAGCTGGTCTTCAGGGAGGGTAGCGGAGCAGTACTTC.

The CDR3 nucleotides read TGCGCCAGCAGCTTGGGGCTAGCGGGACCCAATGAGCAGTTCTTC. Amino acids: CASSLGLAGPNEQFF. This chain uses TRBV5-1 with TRBJ2-1, with 9 nucleotides matching TRBD2. The CDR3 runs to 15 residues. The trim removed 0 bases at V and 6 bases at J, leaving 4 bases unmatched. Per the germline V gene, CDR1 is SGHRS and CDR2 is YFSETQ.

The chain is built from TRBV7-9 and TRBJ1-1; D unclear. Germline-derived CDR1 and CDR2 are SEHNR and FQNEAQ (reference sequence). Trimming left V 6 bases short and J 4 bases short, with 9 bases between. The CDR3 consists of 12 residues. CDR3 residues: CASSPPRTEAFF. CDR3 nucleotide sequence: TGTGCCAGCAGTCCCCCACGCACTGAAGCTTTCTTT.

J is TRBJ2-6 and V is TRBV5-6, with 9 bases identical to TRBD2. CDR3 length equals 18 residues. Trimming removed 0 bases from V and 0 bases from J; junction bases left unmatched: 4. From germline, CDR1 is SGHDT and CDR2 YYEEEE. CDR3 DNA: TGTGCCAGCAGCTTGGCACTAGCGGGCCTCTCTGGGGCCAACGTCCTGACTTTC. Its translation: CASSLALAGLSGANVLTF.

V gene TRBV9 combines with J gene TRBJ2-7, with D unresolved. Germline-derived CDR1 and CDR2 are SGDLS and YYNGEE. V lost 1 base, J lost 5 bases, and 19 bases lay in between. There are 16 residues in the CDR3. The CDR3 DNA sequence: TGTGCCAGCAGCGTAAGTCCTTTGTCCGAGAACCACGAGCAGTACTTC. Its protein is CASSVSPLSENHEQYF.

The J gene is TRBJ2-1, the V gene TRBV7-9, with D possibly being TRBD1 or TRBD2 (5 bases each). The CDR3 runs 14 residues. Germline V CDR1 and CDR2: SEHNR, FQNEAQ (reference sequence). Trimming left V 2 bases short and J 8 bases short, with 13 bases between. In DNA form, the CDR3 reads TGTGCCAGCAGCTTACCCGGGACCCCGGATGAGCAGTTCTTC. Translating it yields CASSLPGTPDEQFF.

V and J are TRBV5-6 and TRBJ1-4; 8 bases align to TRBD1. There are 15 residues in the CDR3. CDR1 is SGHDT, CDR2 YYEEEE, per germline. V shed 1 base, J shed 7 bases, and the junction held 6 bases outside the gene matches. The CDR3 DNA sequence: TGTGCCAGCAGCTTGACGACAGGGGTGGTTGAAAAACTGTTTTTT. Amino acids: CASSLTTGVVEKLFF.

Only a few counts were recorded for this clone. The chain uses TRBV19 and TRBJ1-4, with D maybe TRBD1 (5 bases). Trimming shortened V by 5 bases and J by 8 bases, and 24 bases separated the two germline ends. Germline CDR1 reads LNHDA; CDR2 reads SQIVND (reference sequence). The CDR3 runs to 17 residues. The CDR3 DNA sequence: TGTGCCAGTAGTCCGCCTCACGGTCGGGGGGAGGTGGAAAAACTGTTTTTT. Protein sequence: CASSPPHGRGEVEKLFF.